What follows is one T cell receptor (beta chain) and its context. The same CDR3 can be traced to other DNA sequences in this sample. Clones were sequenced by immunoSEQ multiplex PCR, and TCRdb holds only the in-frame ones, with some missing. The sample records about 250,000 clones, about four fifths being singletons. The data belong to a study of blood T cell repertoires in COVID-19. Germline V gene data show CDR1 as SGDLS and CDR2 as YYNGEE. The CDR3 has 14 amino acids. V dropped 0 bases and J dropped 2; count of bases not matched to a gene: 0. This receptor was identified in a man aged 50 to 60 with active or convalescent COVID-19. Sequenced: peripheral blood. This rearrangement joins TRBV9 to TRBJ2-7, with 9 bases aligning to TRBD1. CDR3 sequence: CASSVGDRAYEQYF. The CDR3 DNA reads as TGTGCCAGCAGCGTAGGGGACAGGGCCTACGAGCAGTACTTC.